This passage covers 25 T cell receptor beta chains from one sample sequenced in a study of CD8+ T cells in alopecia areata. Extraction of RNA preceded its reverse transcription into cDNA, which served as the sequencing template. Generated by immunoSEQ multiplex PCR, the TCRdb table keeps only in-frame clones and is missing some. The data show about 130,000 clones, with about 57% seen just once and 3.5% to 5.5% held by the top ten. Sequencing was performed on CD4+ T cells sorted from blood, taken at week 0. These receptor sequences come from a human donor with alopecia areata.

The J gene is TRBJ1-5, the V gene TRBV4-3; 8 nucleotides match TRBD1. This CDR3 is built from 15 residues. The V segment lost 0 bases and the J segment 6 bases; nucleotides outside the gene matches: 4. Germline CDR1 and CDR2: LGHNA and YSLEER. The DNA of the CDR3 is TGCGCCAGCAGCCAAGATGCAACAGGGGGTCAGCCCCAGCATTTT. Protein: CASSQDATGGQPQHF.

This clone was counted once. The chain recombines TRBV5-1 with TRBJ2-2, with 8 bases fitting TRBD2. Germline values: CDR1 SGHRS, CDR2 YFSETQ. The CDR3 loop spans 15 amino acids. The trim removed 1 base at V and 6 bases at J, leaving 5 bases unmatched. CDR3 DNA: TGCGCCAGCAGCTTGTCCGGGGGGGCCGCCGGGGAGCTGTTTTTT. It is translated as CASSLSGGAAGELFF.

The chain uses TRBV30 and TRBJ1-2; D unresolved. The CDR3 has 15 amino acids. Deletions cut 0 bases from V and 8 bases from J, with 19 bases between. Germline V gene lookup returns CDR1 GTSNPN and CDR2 SVGIG (reference sequence). The DNA of the CDR3 is TGTGCCTGGAGTGTACGGAGGGCCCTGGTGAAGGGCTACACCTTC. It translates to CAWSVRRALVKGYTF.

V is TRBV27 and J is TRBJ2-2; TRBD2 is a possible D gene (5 bases). V was cut by 3 bases and J by 7 bases, with 12 bases left in between. Germline assignment: CDR1 MNHEY and CDR2 SMNVEV (reference sequence). This CDR3 contains 14 residues. The CDR3 reads CASSFLGGVGELFF. In nucleotides, the CDR3 is TGTGCCAGCAGTTTTCTCGGAGGCGTCGGGGAGCTGTTTTTT.

This clone has a single count. J is TRBJ1-1 and V is TRBV5-1; D gene unclear. The germline V and J ends were trimmed by 1 base and 3 bases, with 13 bases remaining between them. CDR1 and CDR2 (germline): SGHRS, YFSETQ. The CDR3 runs to 15 residues. The DNA for the CDR3 is TGCGCCAGCAGCTTGTTTTCGGGCGGGGACACTGAAGCTTTCTTT. Amino acids: CASSLFSGGDTEAFF. The variable domain in full, completed from reference TRBV5-1 and TRBJ1-1, reads KAGVTQTPRYLIKTRGQQVTLSCSPISGHRSVSWYQQTPGQGLQFLFEYFSETQRNKGNFPGRFSGRQFSNSRSEMNVSTLELGDSALYLCASSLFSGGDTEAFFGQGTRLTVV.

The chain joins TRBV5-4 to TRBJ2-7; D gene uncertain. The CDR3 loop spans 15 amino acids. In germline, CDR1 is SGHNT, CDR2 YYREEE (reference sequence). V gave up 1 base and J gave up 2 bases, with 13 bases separating them. This CDR3 is CASSLLATRAYEQYF. The CDR3 DNA sequence: TGTGCCAGCAGCTTGCTTGCGACAAGGGCCTACGAGCAGTACTTC.

The chain is built from TRBV10-3 and TRBJ1-5; D not certain. V was clipped by 3 bases and J by 3 bases, with 6 bases between them. This CDR3 comprises 13 residues. Germline assignment: CDR1 ENHRY and CDR2 SYGVKD. This CDR3 is CAISEEDNQPQHF. CDR3 DNA: TGTGCCATCAGTGAAGAGGACAATCAGCCCCAGCATTTT.

This sequence joins TRBV7-2 and TRBJ1-4, with no clear D. The V and J ends lost 7 bases and 5 bases respectively, with 17 bases between them. The CDR3 totals 15 residues. Per germline, CDR1 SGHTA and CDR2 FQGNSA. CDR3 residues: CASTLGGLRNEKLFF. CDR3 nucleotide sequence: TGTGCCAGCACCCTGGGCGGCCTGAGAAATGAAAAACTGTTTTTT.

This chain connects TRBV23-1 to TRBJ1-2; D uncertain. TRBV23-1 is marked as an open reading frame, function uncertain. V shed 4 bases and J shed 5 bases, with 14 bases lying between them. CDR3 length: 14 residues. Here the CDR3 reads CASSPANRVYGYTF. The DNA for the CDR3 is TGCGCCAGCAGTCCTGCCAACCGGGTTTATGGCTACACCTTC.

The chain couples TRBV19 to TRBJ2-7; D ambiguous. V lost 3 bases to trimming and J lost 3 bases, with 9 bases between them. Germline lookup yields CDR1 LNHDA and CDR2 SQIVND (reference sequence). This CDR3 is 13 amino acids long. The CDR3 nucleotides read TGTGCCAGTAGTATCGGCAGATACTACGAGCAGTACTTC. The encoded protein is CASSIGRYYEQYF. The full variable domain, its missing parts supplied by reference TRBV19 and TRBJ2-7, is DGGITQSPKYLFRKEGQNVTLSCEQNLNHDAMYWYRQDPGQGLRLIYYSQIVNDFQKGDIAEGYSVSREKKESFPLTVTSAQKNPTAFYLCASSIGRYYEQYFGPGTRLTVT.

The gene calls are TRBV21-1 and TRBJ2-5; the D call of TRBD2 is as the table states it, not checked on the DNA. TRBV21-1 is flagged as a pseudogene. This CDR3 region has 15 residues. The CDR3 is CATSRPCKPIEAQYF. The CDR3 DNA is TGTGCCACCAGTAGGCCTTGTAAACCGATCGAGGCCCAGTACTTC.

The CDR3 DNA reads TGTGCCACCTCCCGGGCCCCAGCCAGGGAGCAGTTCTTC. This codes for CATSRAPAREQFF. The J gene is TRBJ2-1, the V gene TRBV7-2, with unresolved D. CDR1 is SGHTA, CDR2 FQGNSA, per germline. Trimming left V 10 bases short and J 10 bases short, with 20 bases between. This CDR3 spans 13 amino acids.

The J gene is TRBJ1-5, the V gene TRBV6-4; TRBD1 might be the D (6 bases). The CDR3 is made up of 15 amino acids. Germline lookup yields CDR1 MRHNA and CDR2 SNTAGT. V lost 3 bases and J lost 5, with 14 bases in between. CDR3 region: CASSEENTGHQPQHF. Written as DNA, the CDR3 is TGTGCCAGCAGTGAAGAAAATACAGGGCATCAGCCCCAGCATTTT.

The rearrangement uses TRBV5-1 and TRBJ1-1, with 8 bases that match TRBD1. This CDR3 contains 13 residues. The ends lost 6 bases at V and 3 bases at J; junction bases unmatched: 4. The V gene's germline CDR1 is SGHRS and CDR2 YFSETQ. The DNA for the CDR3 is TGCGCCAGCAAGGTGGGACAGGACACTGAAGCTTTCTTT. This gives the protein CASKVGQDTEAFF.

V and J are TRBV5-1 and TRBJ1-6, with D tentatively TRBD1 (5 bases). CDR3 length equals 15 residues. V was cut by 4 bases and J by 7 bases, with 15 bases left in between. Germline V gene sequence: CDR1 SGHRS, CDR2 YFSETQ. DNA for the CDR3: TGCGCCAGCAGCCGCAGCCGGGACGGAAATTCACCCCTCCACTTT. Translation: CASSRSRDGNSPLHF.

This clone occurred a few times. The V call is TRBV9, the J call TRBJ2-2; the match to TRBD2 covers 12 bases. Germline CDR1 and CDR2: SGDLS and YYNGEE. The CDR3 extends over 17 amino acids. V shed 2 bases, J shed 4 bases, and the junction held 6 bases outside the gene matches. The CDR3 nucleotides are TGTGCCAGCAGCGTGACTAGCGGGGGTTCGGGCACCGGGGAGCTGTTTTTT. Its protein is CASSVTSGGSGTGELFF.

This clone was recorded a few times. V is TRBV6-5 and J is TRBJ1-2; D unresolved. CDR3 length: 13 residues. Germline CDR1 is MNHEY and CDR2 is SVGAGI. V lost 4 bases and J lost 3, with 9 bases in between. CDR3 nucleotides: TGTGCCAGCAGTTCCTCCGGGGACTATGGCTACACCTTC. Translated: CASSSSGDYGYTF.

The gene calls are TRBV27 and TRBJ1-1; 8 positions agree with TRBD1. V was pared by 2 bases and J by 5 bases, with 7 bases of the junction left unmatched. Germline values: CDR1 MNHEY, CDR2 SMNVEV (reference sequence). The CDR3 contains 15 residues. CDR3: CASSLRSTGVTEAFF. CDR3 DNA sequence: TGTGCCAGCAGTTTACGCTCGACAGGGGTGACTGAAGCTTTCTTT.

The chain is built from TRBV7-3 and TRBJ2-5; D is ambiguous. Trimming stripped 1 base from V and 5 bases from J, with 8 bases between. The CDR3 is 13 amino acids. The germline V gene has CDR1 SGHTA and CDR2 FQGTGA. CDR3 amino acids: CASSLSFRETQYF. CDR3 nucleotide sequence: TGTGCCAGCAGCTTAAGTTTCAGGGAGACCCAGTACTTC. The whole variable domain, remainder taken from reference TRBV7-3 and TRBJ2-5, is GAGVSQTPSNKVTEKGKYVELRCDPISGHTALYWYRQSLGQGPEFLIYFQGTGAADDSGLPNDRFFAVRPEGSVSTLKIQRTERGDSAVYLCASSLSFRETQYFGPGTRLLVL.

This chain links TRBV7-2 with TRBJ2-2, with D possibly being TRBD2 (6 bases). CDR3 size: 15 residues. Germline-derived CDR1 and CDR2 are SGHTA and FQGNSA. Deletions cut 5 bases from V and 1 base from J, with 11 bases between. The CDR3 DNA follows: TGTGCCAGCAGCCGGGGACTCCAGAACACCGGGGAGCTGTTTTTT. This gives the protein CASSRGLQNTGELFF.

V gene TRBV5-1 combines with J gene TRBJ2-2; D call uncertain. Germline V lookup: CDR1 SGHRS, CDR2 YFSETQ. The CDR3 consists of 14 residues. V was clipped by 5 bases and J by 1 base, with 9 bases between them. The CDR3 protein is CASRVELNTGELFF. The CDR3 coding sequence is TGCGCCAGCAGAGTAGAATTGAACACCGGGGAGCTGTTTTTT.

The chain has TRBV6-5 and TRBJ1-1; 8 positions match TRBD1. The CDR3 runs 16 residues. The germline V gene has CDR1 MNHEY and CDR2 SVGAGI. The trim removed 4 bases at V and 1 base at J, leaving 8 bases unmatched. The CDR3 here is CASSFGQGLGNTEAFF. In nucleotides, the CDR3 is TGTGCCAGCAGTTTCGGACAGGGATTAGGGAACACTGAAGCTTTCTTT.

V and J are TRBV2 and TRBJ2-6, with TRBD1 matching 10 bases. Per the germline V gene, CDR1 is SNHLY and CDR2 is FYNNEI. CDR3 length equals 18 residues. The V and J ends lost 6 bases and 0 bases, in that order; junction bases with no gene match: 8. CDR3 nucleotide sequence: TGTGCCAGCAGCTGGGACAGGGGAAAGGGCTCTGGGGCCAACGTCCTGACTTTC. This translates into CASSWDRGKGSGANVLTF.

Only a few counts were recorded for this clone. This sequence joins TRBV2 and TRBJ2-3; D is unclear. The CDR3 has 14 amino acids. Deletions cut 4 bases from V and 0 bases from J, with 8 bases between. The germline V gene has CDR1 SNHLY and CDR2 FYNNEI. CDR3 nucleotide sequence: TGTGCCAGCAGTGTCGGCTTGAGCACAGATACGCAGTATTTT. Translating gives CASSVGLSTDTQYF.

This chain links TRBV4-1 with TRBJ2-1; 9 positions match TRBD2. This CDR3 comprises 16 residues. Germline V lookup: CDR1 MGHRA, CDR2 YSYEKL. V lost 1 base to trimming and J lost 10 bases; unmatched junction nucleotides: 11. CDR3 amino acids: CASSQVSQLAGKEQFF. The CDR3 region has the DNA TGCGCCAGCAGCCAAGTTTCGCAGCTAGCGGGAAAAGAGCAGTTCTTC.